The next 20 T cell receptor beta chains were all read from a single sample in a study of blood T cell repertoires in COVID-19. The data were produced by immunoSEQ multiplex PCR, yet TCRdb's version contains in-frame clones alone and is incomplete. The sample includes 450,000 or so clones, roughly 89% of them seen just once. The specimen sequenced was peripheral blood. The receptors come from a young man with COVID-19, enrolled during active disease.

The V gene is TRBV19, the J gene TRBJ2-5; the match to TRBD1 covers 7 bases. The J segment lost 2 bases and the V segment lost 0 bases, leaving 12 bases of the junction unmatched. The CDR3 has 18 residues. Germline loops: CDR1 LNHDA, CDR2 SQIVND (reference sequence). In nucleotides, the CDR3 is TGTGCCAGTAGTATAGAGGGAATCCGTGGGACAGCGCAAGAGACCCAGTACTTC. Translating gives CASSIEGIRGTAQETQYF.

This chain uses TRBV11-2 with TRBJ2-7; maybe TRBD1 (6 bases). The germline V gene encodes CDR1 SGHAT and CDR2 FQNNGV. This CDR3 comprises 14 residues. Trimming took off 0 bases at V and 5 bases at J, with 11 bases between the two ends. The CDR3 spells CASSLEARGNEQYF. The CDR3 nucleotides are TGTGCCAGCAGCTTAGAGGCCAGGGGAAACGAGCAGTACTTC.

The J gene is TRBJ2-7, the V gene TRBV4-1; 11 bases agree with TRBD2. Germline CDR1 MGHRA, CDR2 YSYEKL. This CDR3 has 16 residues. After removal of 1 base from V and 4 bases from J, the junction contained 6 bases not matched to a gene. The CDR3 nucleotides read TGCGCCAGCAGCCAAGCCCTAGCGGGAGGCACGTACGAGCAGTACTTC. It encodes CASSQALAGGTYEQYF.

This rearrangement joins TRBV5-1 to TRBJ2-3, with D possibly matching TRBD1 (5 bases). From germline, CDR1 is SGHRS and CDR2 YFSETQ. Trimming took 0 bases from V and 2 from J, leaving 7 bases between them. CDR3 size: 14 residues. The DNA for the CDR3 is TGCGCCAGCAGCTTGGAGGGGAACACAGATACGCAGTATTTT. As protein: CASSLEGNTDTQYF. Variable domain in full (rest from reference TRBV5-1 and TRBJ2-3): KAGVTQTPRYLIKTRGQQVTLSCSPISGHRSVSWYQQTPGQGLQFLFEYFSETQRNKGNFPGRFSGRQFSNSRSEMNVSTLELGDSALYLCASSLEGNTDTQYFGPGTRLTVL.

The chain has TRBV6-5 and TRBJ1-2, with 7 bases identical to TRBD1. V was clipped by 6 bases and J by 8 bases; unmatched bases: 6. The CDR3 is made up of 12 amino acids. Germline V gene data show CDR1 as MNHEY and CDR2 as SVGAGI. This chain's CDR3 is CASSHTGEGYTF. The CDR3 DNA reads TGTGCCAGCAGCCACACAGGGGAAGGCTACACCTTC.

This CDR3 reads CATEKAVPARGSYEQYF. Written as DNA, the CDR3 is TGCGCCACAGAAAAAGCGGTTCCTGCTAGAGGCTCCTACGAGCAGTACTTC. This sequence joins TRBV10-1 and TRBJ2-7, with D tentatively TRBD2 (5 bases). Germline CDR1 reads WNHNN; CDR2 reads SYGVQD (reference sequence). The CDR3 contains 17 residues. V lost 10 bases and J lost 0, with 25 bases in between.

The CDR3 spells CASSFGTGEAFF. As DNA, the CDR3 is TGTGCCAGCAGTTTTGGGACAGGTGAAGCTTTCTTT. V is TRBV6-6 and J is TRBJ1-1; 8 bases line up with TRBD1. The germline gives CDR1 MNHNY, CDR2 SVGAGI (reference sequence). The CDR3 length is 12 residues. The junction had 2 bases not matched to a gene; V was cut back by 4 bases and J by 7 bases.

This chain links TRBV4-1 with TRBJ1-1, with D perhaps TRBD1 (6 bases). Trimming shortened V by 4 bases and J by 0 bases, and 12 bases separated the two germline ends. Germline lookup yields CDR1 MGHRA and CDR2 YSYEKL. There are 15 residues in the CDR3. CDR3 protein: CASSLGAPMNTEAFF. As DNA, the CDR3 is TGCGCCAGCAGCCTGGGGGCCCCCATGAACACTGAAGCTTTCTTT.

This clone occurred once. V gene TRBV13 combines with J gene TRBJ2-3, with 8 positions matching TRBD2. The V gene end was trimmed by 4 bases and the J gene end by 1 base; junction bases not matched to a gene: 4. The CDR3 is 15 amino acids. Germline V lookup: CDR1 PRHDT, CDR2 FYEKMQ (reference sequence). This CDR3 is CASSWRGAGTDTQYF. CDR3 sequence (DNA): TGTGCCAGCAGCTGGCGGGGGGCCGGCACAGATACGCAGTATTTT.

The chain has TRBV27 and TRBJ2-1, with 9 bases matching TRBD2. Unmatched junction bases numbered 2, after V lost 3 bases and J lost 5 bases. CDR1 is MNHEY, CDR2 SMNVEV, per germline (reference sequence). There are 14 residues in the CDR3. The CDR3 region is CASSLTSGDNEQFF. For the CDR3, the DNA is TGTGCCAGCAGTTTGACTAGCGGTGACAATGAGCAGTTCTTC.

The chain combines TRBV6-5 with TRBJ1-4, with TRBD1 matching 9 bases. The CDR3 runs 15 residues. Germline assignment: CDR1 MNHEY and CDR2 SVGAGI. V lost 5 bases and J lost 4; bases outside the gene matches: 5. Here the CDR3 reads CASSRLGQGNEKLFF. CDR3 bases: TGTGCCAGCAGTCGACTGGGACAGGGTAATGAAAAACTGTTTTTT.

This chain links TRBV5-4 with TRBJ1-2; D is unclear. The CDR3 consists of 13 residues. Germline CDR1 is SGHNT and CDR2 is YYREEE (reference sequence). Trimming cost V 6 bases and J 0 bases, with 9 bases left between them. The CDR3 is CASTNLANYGYTF. The CDR3 nucleotides are TGTGCCAGCACCAATTTAGCTAACTATGGCTACACCTTC. Based on the CDR3 plus reference TRBV5-4 and TRBJ1-2, the full variable domain is ETGVTQSPTHLIKTRGQQVTLRCSSQSGHNTVSWYQQALGQGPQFIFQYYREEENGRGNFPPRFSGLQFPNYSSELNVNALELDDSALYLCASTNLANYGYTFGSGTRLTVV.

This clone was recorded once. The chain carries TRBV5-5 and TRBJ1-3; 9 positions match TRBD1. Trimming cost V 4 bases and J 0 bases; bases outside gene matches: 11. The CDR3 length is 18 residues. CDR1 is SGHKS, CDR2 YYEKEE, per germline (reference sequence). This CDR3 reads CASSSGTGKLSSGNTIYF. The CDR3, as DNA: TGTGCCAGCAGCAGCGGGACAGGGAAATTGAGCTCTGGAAACACCATATATTTT.

DNA of the CDR3: TGTGCCAGTATGCTAGGGCAGGGCACTGAAGCTTTCTTT. Its translation: CASMLGQGTEAFF. The V and J genes are TRBV19 and TRBJ1-1; possibly TRBD1 for D (5 bases). The CDR3 has 13 residues. V was clipped by 7 bases and J by 4 bases, with 13 bases between them. In germline, CDR1 is LNHDA, CDR2 SQIVND (reference sequence).

The chain combines TRBV7-2 with TRBJ1-2; the D is unclear. Trimming pared 1 base from V and 7 bases from J, leaving 10 bases between. The CDR3 loop spans 13 amino acids. CDR1 and CDR2 from the germline V gene are SGHTA and FQGNSA. The CDR3: CASSLDGVVGYTF. CDR3 DNA: TGTGCCAGCAGCTTAGACGGGGTCGTTGGCTACACCTTC.

CDR3 sequence: CASSQISGGFYNEQFF. The CDR3 nucleotides are TGTGCCAGCAGCCAGATTAGCGGGGGTTTTTACAATGAGCAGTTCTTC. The chain couples TRBV3-1 (or the pseudogene TRBV3-2) to TRBJ2-1; 9 bases are a match to TRBD2. Trimming took 3 bases from V and 4 from J; bases not matched to a gene: 7. This CDR3 has 16 residues. In germline, CDR1 is LGHDT, CDR2 YNNKEL (reference sequence).

The V and J genes are TRBV2 and TRBJ2-7; 7 bases line up with TRBD1. J gave up 1 base and V 5 bases, and 14 bases lay outside the gene matches. This CDR3 has 17 amino acids. Germline CDR1 SNHLY, CDR2 FYNNEI. The CDR3 sequence is CASSRPGQSRDSYEQYF. CDR3 in DNA: TGTGCCAGCAGTCGCCCGGGACAGAGTCGAGATTCCTACGAGCAGTACTTC.

The chain recombines TRBV30 with TRBJ2-7, with 10 bases lining up with TRBD1. The CDR3 length is 13 residues. Germline V gene data show CDR1 as GTSNPN and CDR2 as SVGIG (reference sequence). V was clipped by 7 bases and J by 5 bases; unmatched bases: 8. The CDR3: CAYSTGGWDEQYF. The CDR3 region has the DNA TGTGCCTACTCGACAGGGGGCTGGGACGAGCAGTACTTC.

This clone was recorded only once. This chain joins TRBV6-5 and TRBJ2-1; TRBD2 matches at 7 bases. Trimming at V came to 2 bases and at J to 9 bases, leaving 4 bases not matched to a gene. The CDR3 has 13 amino acids. Germline CDR1 reads MNHEY; CDR2 reads SVGAGI. CDR3 in amino acids: CASSYRPSGEQFF. The DNA for the CDR3 is TGTGCCAGCAGTTACCGCCCTAGCGGTGAGCAGTTCTTC.

This sequence joins TRBV4-1 and TRBJ1-4, with D tentatively TRBD1 (6 bases). The CDR3 loop spans 13 amino acids. Germline CDR1 MGHRA, CDR2 YSYEKL. The V gene lost 4 bases and the J gene lost 5 bases, with 8 bases spanning the gap. CDR3 region: CASSRQGNEKLFF. The CDR3, as DNA: TGCGCCAGCAGCCGGCAGGGGAATGAAAAACTGTTTTTT.